Sequencing of this T cell receptor beta chain was carried out in a study of T-cell reconstitution after alpha-beta-depleted transplantation in children. Study-level results: One year after transplant, T-cell counts and diversity came mostly from newly produced T cells. Where some patients showed high TCRbeta diversity at day 60, it came from recipient T cells and thymic progenitors that had survived.

Unique molecular identifiers featured in how the TCRbeta library was prepared. TCRdb re-called the PCR reads with MiXCR, one entry per CDR3 protein. The sample lists approximately 800,000 distinct CDR3 sequences; approximately 15% were seen once. The CDR3 has 14 residues. The V end lost 3 bases, the J end lost 9 bases, and 15 bases lay between the germline ends. Germline CDR1 LGHDT, CDR2 YNNKEL (reference sequence). There are a few counts of this clonotype. Its antigen is not known. The V gene is TRBV3-1, the J gene TRBJ2-1; D is unclear. Here the sequenced sample was PBMCs, mostly from graft donor cells, taken 360 days after TCRalphabeta/CD19-depleted stem cell transplant. The TCR was taken from a male patient between 10 and 17 years old who had a stem cell transplant for acute lymphoblastic leukemia, so the T cells may come from the graft donor. In nucleotides, the CDR3 is TGTGCCAGCAGCCATTTTCGGTTCGATATTGAGCAGTTCTTC. It translates to CASSHFRFDIEQFF.